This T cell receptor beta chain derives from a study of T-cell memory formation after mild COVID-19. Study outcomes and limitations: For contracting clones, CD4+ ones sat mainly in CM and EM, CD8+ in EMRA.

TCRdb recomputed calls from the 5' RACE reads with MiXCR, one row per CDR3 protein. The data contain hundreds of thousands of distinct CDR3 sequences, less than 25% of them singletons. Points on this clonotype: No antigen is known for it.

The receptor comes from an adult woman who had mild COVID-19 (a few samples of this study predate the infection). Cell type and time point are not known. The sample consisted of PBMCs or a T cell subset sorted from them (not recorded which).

The CDR3 loop is CASSLRGPPGWTQYF. CDR3 sequence (DNA): TGCGCCAGCAGCTTGAGAGGGCCGCCGGGGTGGACCCAGTACTTC. The chain couples TRBV5-1 to TRBJ2-5; D might be TRBD2 (5 bases). Germline V gene sequence: CDR1 SGHRS, CDR2 YFSETQ. CDR3 length: 15 residues. V dropped 1 base and J dropped 7 bases, with 17 bases sitting between them. The full variable domain, rest sourced from reference TRBV5-1 and TRBJ2-5, is KAGVTQTPRYLIKTRGQQVTLSCSPISGHRSVSWYQQTPGQGLQFLFEYFSETQRNKGNFPGRFSGRQFSNSRSEMNVSTLELGDSALYLCASSLRGPPGWTQYFGPGTRLLVL.